One and the same sample provided the 8 T cell receptor beta chains below, sequenced in a study of T cell repertoires in cytomegalovirus infection. Which antigens these TCRs recognize remains unknown. A single record per CDR3 protein comes from TCRdb applying MiXCR to the reads. The sample contains about 110,000 distinct CDR3 sequences, 42% of which appear only once. This specimen was CD8+ T cells from cultured PBMCs, taken from culture after CMV antigen stimulation. The receptors come from a human donor in good health (CMV status not recorded). Some clones in this sample may be carry-over from other donors' samples.

V and J are TRBV6-1 and TRBJ1-3, with D unclear. CDR1 and CDR2 from the germline V gene are MNHNS and SASEGT. The CDR3 length is 15 residues. Trimming stripped 3 bases from V and 0 bases from J, with 9 bases between. In DNA form, the CDR3 reads TGTGCCAGCAGTGATACCAGTAGCTCTGGAAACACCATATATTTT. Protein sequence: CASSDTSSSGNTIYF.

This clonotype was counted at least ten times. CDR3 sequence (DNA): TGCAGTGCTCACTCCATTGGGACATTCTCCTACGAGCAGTACTTC. It codes for CSAHSIGTFSYEQYF. The V call is TRBV20-1, the J call TRBJ2-7, with D perhaps TRBD1 (6 bases). Trimming removed 5 bases at V and 0 bases at J, with 17 bases between. This CDR3 has 15 amino acids. Looked up from germline, CDR1 is DFQATT and CDR2 is SNEGSKA (reference sequence).

The V call is TRBV5-6, the J call TRBJ2-7; possibly TRBD1 or TRBD2 for D (7 bases each). V lost 5 bases and J 1 base, leaving 19 bases between the germline ends. Germline V gene data show CDR1 as SGHDT and CDR2 as YYEEEE. The CDR3 covers 16 residues. Written as DNA, the CDR3 is TGTGCCAGCAGTGGGGGGGAGGGGACAGATTCCTACGAGCAGTACTTC. Its translation: CASSGGEGTDSYEQYF.

The sample holds many counts of this clonotype. V usage is TRBV19 and J usage is TRBJ1-1, with D maybe TRBD1 (6 bases). The V end lost 8 bases, the J end lost 10 bases, and 20 bases lay between the germline ends. The CDR3 extends over 13 amino acids. In germline, CDR1 is LNHDA, CDR2 SQIVND (reference sequence). In DNA, the CDR3 is TGTGCCAGTGGGTCGGACAGCCCCTCGGGAGCTTTCTTT. This encodes CASGSDSPSGAFF.

This sequence joins TRBV29-1 and TRBJ1-1; TRBD1 might be the D (6 bases). V was clipped by 6 bases and J by 1 base, with 15 bases between them. This CDR3 is 14 amino acids long. The germline V gene has CDR1 SQVTM and CDR2 ANQGSEA. The CDR3 sequence is CSVFTPGQNTEAFF. For the CDR3, the DNA is TGCAGCGTCTTTACCCCGGGACAGAACACTGAAGCTTTCTTT.

The genes are TRBV7-9 and TRBJ2-1, with D perhaps being TRBD1 or TRBD2 (6 bases each). V was pared by 2 bases and J by 6 bases, with 17 bases between. This CDR3 spans 16 amino acids. Germline CDR1 and CDR2: SEHNR and FQNEAQ (reference sequence). The chain's CDR3 is CASSLRGGRGLNEQFF. For the CDR3, the DNA is TGTGCCAGCAGCTTACGAGGGGGGCGGGGTCTCAATGAGCAGTTCTTC.

The chain couples TRBV12-3 or TRBV12-4 to TRBJ2-5; tentatively, D is TRBD2 (7 bases). The CDR3 extends over 14 amino acids. V was pared by 5 bases and J by 2 bases, with 12 bases between. DNA of the CDR3: TGTGCCAGCAGTACCCGGGGGGCACAAGAGACCCAGTACTTC. Its protein is CASSTRGAQETQYF.

The chain joins TRBV27 to TRBJ2-3; D unclear. The CDR3 runs 12 residues. The V and J ends lost 5 bases and 6 bases respectively, with 9 bases between them. Germline assignment: CDR1 MNHEY and CDR2 SMNVEV (reference sequence). The CDR3 DNA reads as TGTGCCAGCAGTCCCTCGTTGGATACGCAGTATTTT. Its protein is CASSPSLDTQYF.